In its sample, the clone carrying this T cell receptor (beta chain) ranks as medium-sized (0.01 to 0.1%). The antigen is not known. V lost 1 base and J lost 4, with 5 bases in between. The V gene's germline CDR1 is SGHDN and CDR2 FVKESK. There are 14 residues in the CDR3. This entry comes from a study of CD8+CD57+ T cells in acquired aplastic anemia. Study context: Mean DNA quantity obtained from sorted CD4+ and CD8+ cells was 3 to 3.5 ug. On average, healthy donors gave approximately 9.9 million reads for CD4+ cells. Overall study results and limits: CD8+ Simpson's diversity in patients was not significantly different from that in controls.

Genomic DNA, the template, was used for profiling of the TCR beta VDJ and CDR3. One entry per CDR3 protein, called by TCRdb with MiXCR from the reads. Among fewer than 250,000 distinct CDR3 sequences listed, about half were seen once. The sequence was collected from a human donor in good health, serving as a control. The V call is TRBV14, the J call TRBJ1-6, with D possibly TRBD1 on 5 matching bases. What was sequenced was sorted CD4+, CD8+, or CD8+CD57+ T cells (not recorded which) from PBMCs. The CDR3 region has the DNA TGTGCCAGCAGCCAAGGACAGTATAATTCACCCCTCCACTTT. This encodes CASSQGQYNSPLHF.